This T cell receptor beta chain was retrieved from a study of naive and memory T cell subsets. Findings and caveats of the study: TCR transcript changes with activation or differentiation may affect this RNA method.

Four PCR rounds used nested alpha and beta constant region primers plus the SP2 primer. Reverse transcription of blood and skin TCR RNA was primed at alpha and beta constant regions. A single record per CDR3 protein comes from TCRdb applying MiXCR to the 5' RACE reads. Of 55,000 to 65,000 distinct CDR3 sequences in the sample, approximately 8.5% are singletons; the top ten hold roughly a fifth. The library had UMIs added by 3' ligation of an oligonucleotide to TCR cDNA. Cells were not sorted; total RNA input targeted about 1 to 1,100 ng. This clonotype was counted only a few times. Its antigen is still unknown. V was pared by 5 bases and J by 4 bases, with 6 bases of the junction left unmatched. CDR3 size: 15 residues.

This receptor was identified in a female donor in good health. The rearrangement links TRBV12-3 or TRBV12-4 to TRBJ2-3; 10 nucleotides agree with TRBD1. CDR3 region: CASSRQGARSDTQYF. As DNA, the CDR3 is TGTGCCAGCAGTCGACAGGGGGCCAGATCAGATACGCAGTATTTT.